This T cell receptor beta chain was identified in a study of CD8+ T cells in alopecia areata. Scientists pooled cutaneous lymph node cells and sorted them on CD4, CD8alpha, NKG2D, NKG2ACE and other markers. As to this clone: Mouse germline and gene names are used. The missing CDR3 end, 4 residues past where the read stops, is filled in from the germline J gene. The same CDR3 can be traced to other DNA sequences in this sample.

cDNA serving as the sequencing template came from extracted, reverse transcribed RNA. Repertoires were generated with immunoSEQ multiplex PCR, while TCRdb's copy carries only in-frame clones and drops some. The sample includes 200,000 to 300,000 clones, none of them occurring once. Germline V gene sequence: CDR1 NNHNN, CDR2 SYGAGS (reference sequence). Trimming left V 2 bases short and J 1 base short, with 10 bases between. The CDR3 spans 15 residues. Material: CD4+ T cells sorted from a lymph node. The clonotype originates from a C3H/HeJ mouse with alopecia areata. Strain haplotype (MHC): H2-k. This chain joins TRBV13-2 and TRBJ2-1, with D tentatively TRBD2 (6 bases). CDR3 region: CASGERLGNYAEQFF. The covered CDR3 bases are TGTGCCAGCGGTGAACGGCTGGGGAACTATGCT.